Shown below are 16 T cell receptor beta chains from a single sample sequenced in a study of human T cells and chemical hapten exposure. Time point denoted: patch test 1, 2 weeks after DPC sensitization. Treatment in this sample: therapeutic diphenylcyclopropenone sensitization with weekly scalp DPC. TCRdb re-analysed the RACE reads in MiXCR, keeping a single row per CDR3 protein. Of 180,000 or so distinct CDR3 sequences listed, roughly 15% were seen once; the top ten hold approximately 1.5%. The sample was whole blood, taken in connection with sensitization to the hapten diphenylcyclopropenone (DPC). The receptors here all came from a woman aged 25 to 39 with alopecia areata. Some clones in this sample may be carry-over from other donors' samples.

At least ten counts were recorded for this clonotype. The J gene is TRBJ2-7, the V gene TRBV7-9; D ambiguous. CDR3 size: 14 residues. Germline V CDR1 and CDR2: SEHNR, FQNEAQ (reference sequence). V gave up 5 bases and J gave up 5 bases, with 16 bases separating them. CDR3 residues: CASSTRALWNEQYF. CDR3 in DNA: TGTGCCAGCAGCACAAGGGCGCTGTGGAACGAGCAGTACTTC.

V is TRBV7-9 and J is TRBJ2-5, with D unclear. The CDR3 extends over 13 amino acids. In germline, CDR1 is SEHNR, CDR2 FQNEAQ (reference sequence). Trimming removed 4 bases at V and 4 bases at J, with 10 bases between. CDR3 region: CASSSDGVETQYF. The CDR3 nucleotides are TGTGCCAGCAGCTCTGACGGAGTAGAGACCCAGTACTTC.

This clonotype has more than one count but fewer than ten. This chain connects TRBV20-1 to TRBJ2-6; D could derive from TRBD1 or TRBD2 (5 bases each). The CDR3 is 16 residues long. Trimming took 4 bases from V and 1 from J, leaving 14 bases between them. From germline, CDR1 is DFQATT and CDR2 SNEGSKA (reference sequence). CDR3 coding DNA: TGCAGTGCTACAAGGGGACGCCTATCTGGGGCCAACGTCCTGACTTTC. The encoded protein is CSATRGRLSGANVLTF.

Only a few counts were recorded for this clonotype. V and J are TRBV2 and TRBJ1-1, with D possibly being TRBD1 (6 bases). Deletions cut 6 bases from V and 0 bases from J, with 20 bases between. CDR3 length equals 17 residues. CDR1 SNHLY and CDR2 FYNNEI come from the germline V gene. CDR3 residues: CASSPPRVGAMNTEAFF. The CDR3 coding sequence is TGTGCCAGCAGCCCCCCCCGGGTGGGGGCGATGAACACTGAAGCTTTCTTT. The full variable domain, completed using reference TRBV2 and TRBJ1-1, is EPEVTQTPSHQVTQMGQEVILRCVPISNHLYFYWYRQILGQKVEFLVSFYNNEISEKSEIFDDQFSVERPDGSNFTLKIRSTKLEDSAMYFCASSPPRVGAMNTEAFFGQGTRLTVV.

The rearrangement joins TRBV7-9 to TRBJ2-3; unclear D gene. V lost 5 bases and J lost 4, with 10 bases in between. CDR1 and CDR2 (germline): SEHNR, FQNEAQ (reference sequence). The CDR3 consists of 13 residues. CDR3 nucleotides: TGTGCCAGCAGCCGAGCCTCGGCAGATACGCAGTATTTT. It yields the protein CASSRASADTQYF.

This clonotype was picked up a small number of times. This rearrangement joins TRBV7-8 to TRBJ1-3; D not resolved. Trimming cost V 0 bases and J 0 bases, with 9 bases left between them. The CDR3 is made up of 16 amino acids. Per germline, CDR1 SGHVS and CDR2 FQNEAQ. The DNA for the CDR3 is TGTGCCAGCAGCTTAGCCGGCGGCTTCTCTGGAAACACCATATATTTT. This codes for CASSLAGGFSGNTIYF.

This clonotype has a handful of counts. The chain couples TRBV20-1 to TRBJ1-3; 7 nucleotides match TRBD1. The trim removed 6 bases at V and 1 base at J, leaving 15 bases unmatched. Germline V gene sequence: CDR1 DFQATT, CDR2 SNEGSKA (reference sequence). CDR3 size: 17 residues. The CDR3 nucleotides read TGCAGTGCCACGGGGGCAGGGGGTACTTTATCTGGAAACACCATATATTTT. Encoded protein: CSATGAGGTLSGNTIYF.

The chain couples TRBV20-1 to TRBJ2-1; tentatively, D is TRBD2 (5 bases). The CDR3 length is 14 residues. The germline V and J ends were trimmed by 3 bases and 0 bases, with 9 bases remaining between them. From germline, CDR1 is DFQATT and CDR2 SNEGSKA (reference sequence). Here the CDR3 DNA reads TGCAGTGCTAGTCCGGGGAGCTCCTACAATGAGCAGTTCTTC. Its protein is CSASPGSSYNEQFF.

The chain employs TRBV25-1 and TRBJ2-3; D gene uncertain. Looked up from germline, CDR1 is MGHDK and CDR2 is SYGVNS. The CDR3 extends over 14 amino acids. Trimming removed 3 bases at V and 0 bases at J, with 7 bases between. The CDR3 here is CASSDTTSTDTQYF. Here the CDR3 DNA reads TGTGCCAGCAGTGACACAACTAGCACAGATACGCAGTATTTT.

The CDR3 here is CAWDIGTYGYTF. CDR3 DNA: TGTGCCTGGGATATAGGGACCTATGGCTACACCTTC. The chain combines TRBV30 with TRBJ1-2; D is possibly TRBD1 (5 bases). The CDR3 has 12 residues. V lost 5 bases and J 4 bases, leaving 11 bases between the germline ends. Germline V gene data show CDR1 as GTSNPN and CDR2 as SVGIG (reference sequence).

The rearrangement uses TRBV28 and TRBJ1-3; D unresolved. Trimming pared 3 bases from V and 3 bases from J, leaving 9 bases between. The CDR3 contains 14 residues. From germline, CDR1 is MDHEN and CDR2 SYDVKM. CDR3: CASSFRALGNTIYF. In DNA, the CDR3 is TGTGCCAGCAGTTTCCGGGCGCTTGGAAACACCATATATTTT.

This clonotype came up a few times. The rearrangement joins TRBV3-1 to TRBJ1-6, with D unclear. The V and J ends lost 4 bases and 10 bases respectively, with 8 bases between them. There are 12 residues in the CDR3. The germline gives CDR1 LGHDT, CDR2 YNNKEL (reference sequence). CDR3 DNA: TGTGCCAGCAGCCTAGCAGGCTCACCCCTCCACTTT. It encodes CASSLAGSPLHF.

The CDR3 is CASSSRGDQETQYF. Here the CDR3 DNA reads TGCGCCAGCAGCAGCAGGGGGGACCAAGAGACCCAGTACTTC. J is TRBJ2-5 and V is TRBV5-1, with D possibly TRBD1 on 7 matching bases. The V gene's germline CDR1 is SGHRS and CDR2 YFSETQ. V lost 4 bases to trimming and J lost 0 bases, with 10 bases between them. There are 14 residues in the CDR3. Drawing the rest from reference TRBV5-1 and TRBJ2-5, the complete variable domain is KAGVTQTPRYLIKTRGQQVTLSCSPISGHRSVSWYQQTPGQGLQFLFEYFSETQRNKGNFPGRFSGRQFSNSRSEMNVSTLELGDSALYLCASSSRGDQETQYFGPGTRLLVL.

This clonotype showed up many times. The genes are TRBV9 and TRBJ2-1; 8 bases map to TRBD1. Germline CDR1 is SGDLS and CDR2 is YYNGEE. The trim removed 2 bases at V and 8 bases at J, leaving 6 bases unmatched. There are 14 residues in the CDR3. CDR3 loop: CASSVGTGPYEQFF. In DNA, the CDR3 is TGTGCCAGCAGCGTGGGGACAGGTCCCTATGAGCAGTTCTTC.

Only a few counts were recorded for this clonotype. This chain links TRBV4-3 with TRBJ2-3; 7 nucleotides align to TRBD2. The CDR3 totals 14 residues. Germline values: CDR1 LGHNA, CDR2 YSLEER. V was pared by 6 bases and J by 2 bases, with 5 bases of the junction left unmatched. This CDR3 reads CASSQGGDTDTQYF. The CDR3 DNA reads as TGCGCCAGCAGTCAGGGAGGGGACACAGATACGCAGTATTTT.

The J gene is TRBJ1-5, the V gene TRBV12-3 or TRBV12-4; TRBD1 is a possible D gene (6 bases). The CDR3 runs 15 residues. V lost 5 bases to trimming and J lost 3 bases, with 14 bases between them. CDR3 sequence: CASSPESGDNQPQHF. DNA of the CDR3: TGTGCCAGCAGTCCGGAGTCAGGGGACAATCAGCCCCAGCATTTT.